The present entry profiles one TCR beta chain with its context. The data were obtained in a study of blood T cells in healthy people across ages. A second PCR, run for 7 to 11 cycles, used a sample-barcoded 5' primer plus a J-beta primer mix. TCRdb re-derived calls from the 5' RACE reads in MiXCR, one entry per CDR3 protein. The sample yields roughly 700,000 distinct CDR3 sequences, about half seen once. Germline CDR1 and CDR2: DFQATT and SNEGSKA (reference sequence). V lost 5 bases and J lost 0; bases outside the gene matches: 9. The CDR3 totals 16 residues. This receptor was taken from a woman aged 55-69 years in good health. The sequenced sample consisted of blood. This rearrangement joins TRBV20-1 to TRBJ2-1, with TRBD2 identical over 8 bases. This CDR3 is CSAVTRAGGSYNEQFF. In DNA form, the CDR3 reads TGCAGTGCTGTAACTCGGGCGGGGGGCTCCTACAATGAGCAGTTCTTC.